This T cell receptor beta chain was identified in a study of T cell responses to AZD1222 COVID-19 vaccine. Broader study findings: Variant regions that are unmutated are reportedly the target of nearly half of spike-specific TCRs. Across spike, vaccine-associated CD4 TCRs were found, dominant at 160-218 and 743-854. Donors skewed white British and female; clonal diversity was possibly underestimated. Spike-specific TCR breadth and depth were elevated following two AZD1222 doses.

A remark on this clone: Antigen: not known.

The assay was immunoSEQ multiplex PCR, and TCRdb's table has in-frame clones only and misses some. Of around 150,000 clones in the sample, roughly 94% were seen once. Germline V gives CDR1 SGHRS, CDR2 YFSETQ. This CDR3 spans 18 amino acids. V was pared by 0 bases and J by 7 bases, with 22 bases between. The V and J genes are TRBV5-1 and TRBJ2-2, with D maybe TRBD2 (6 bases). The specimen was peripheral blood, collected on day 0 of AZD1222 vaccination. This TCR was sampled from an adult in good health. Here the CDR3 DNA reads TGCGCCAGCAGCTTGGAGGGACTCGGGGCACGAGGATTCGGGGAGCTGTTTTTT. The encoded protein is CASSLEGLGARGFGELFF.